This TCR beta chain was profiled in a study of blood T cell repertoires in COVID-19. Assay used: immunoSEQ multiplex PCR; TCRdb lists only in-frame clones, some missing. This table holds over 250,000 clones, around nine tenths found once. CDR1 is MNHNS, CDR2 SASEGT, per germline. V lost 3 bases and J lost 2, with 14 bases in between. The CDR3 runs to 15 residues. Cohorts were assigned according to the clinical history that participants reported. This receptor was obtained from a man between 60 and 75 years old who had recovered from COVID-19. J is TRBJ2-7 and V is TRBV6-1; D is possibly TRBD1 (6 bases). The sample taken for sequencing was PBMCs or T cells enriched from blood (not recorded which). The CDR3 protein is CASSDRDTATYEQYF. The CDR3 DNA sequence: TGTGCCAGCAGTGACCGGGACACCGCAACCTACGAGCAGTACTTC.